This T cell receptor beta chain emerged from a study of naive and memory T cell subsets. Germline assignment: CDR1 SNHLY and CDR2 FYNNEI. Deletions cut 1 base from V and 5 bases from J, with 9 bases between. The CDR3 is 13 residues long. An equimolar mix of two oligonucleotides served as the beta constant-region primer for TRBC1 and TRBC2. The ligated cDNA underwent four PCR rounds using SP2 and nested alpha and beta constant-region primers. TCRdb fed the UMI-ligation and nested PCR reads into MiXCR, producing one record per CDR3 protein. The table shows 20,000 to 25,000 distinct CDR3 sequences, with about 10% occurring only once. This clonotype has at least ten counts.

The chain recombines TRBV2 with TRBJ2-7, with a weak D call TRBD2 (6 bases). Material: central memory CD8+ T cells from blood. This clonotype was obtained from a human donor in good health. CDR3 in amino acids: CASSEGGRNEQYF. CDR3 nucleotides: TGTGCCAGCAGTGAAGGGGGGAGGAACGAGCAGTACTTC.